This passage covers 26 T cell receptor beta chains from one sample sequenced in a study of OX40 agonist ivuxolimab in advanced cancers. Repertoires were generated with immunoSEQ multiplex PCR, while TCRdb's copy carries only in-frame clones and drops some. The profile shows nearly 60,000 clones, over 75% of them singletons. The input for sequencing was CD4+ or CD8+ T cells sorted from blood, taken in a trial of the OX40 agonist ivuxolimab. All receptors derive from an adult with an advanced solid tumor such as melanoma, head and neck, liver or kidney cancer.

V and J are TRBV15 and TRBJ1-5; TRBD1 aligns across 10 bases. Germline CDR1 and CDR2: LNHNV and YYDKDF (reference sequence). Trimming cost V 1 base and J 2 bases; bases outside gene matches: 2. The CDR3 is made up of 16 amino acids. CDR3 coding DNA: TGTGCCACCAGCAGAGGGGACAGGGGCGGCAATCAGCCCCAGCATTTT. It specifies CATSRGDRGGNQPQHF. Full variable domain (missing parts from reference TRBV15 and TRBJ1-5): DAMVIQNPRYQVTQFGKPVTLSCSQTLNHNVMYWYQQKSSQAPKLLFHYYDKDFNNEADTPDNFQSRRPNTSFCFLDIRSPGLGDTAMYLCATSRGDRGGNQPQHFGDGTRLSIL.

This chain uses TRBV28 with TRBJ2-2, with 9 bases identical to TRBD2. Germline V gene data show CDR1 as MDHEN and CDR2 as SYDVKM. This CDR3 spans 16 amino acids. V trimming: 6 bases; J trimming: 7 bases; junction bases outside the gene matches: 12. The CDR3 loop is CASSLVAGAGGGELFF. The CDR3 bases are TGTGCCAGCAGCCTAGTAGCGGGAGCGGGGGGCGGGGAGCTGTTTTTT.

CDR3 nucleotides: TGTGCCAGCAGTGAATCGGACTATGGCTACACCTTC. Translating it yields CASSESDYGYTF. The chain joins TRBV6-1 to TRBJ1-2; D is ambiguous. V lost 2 bases and J lost 3, with 4 bases in between. Per the germline V gene, CDR1 is MNHNS and CDR2 is SASEGT. The CDR3 contains 12 residues.

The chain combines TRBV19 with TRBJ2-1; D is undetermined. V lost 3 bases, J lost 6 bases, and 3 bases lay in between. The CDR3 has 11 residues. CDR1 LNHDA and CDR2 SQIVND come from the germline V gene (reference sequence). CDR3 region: CASSIFNEQFF. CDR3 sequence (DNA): TGTGCCAGTAGTATTTTCAATGAGCAGTTCTTC.

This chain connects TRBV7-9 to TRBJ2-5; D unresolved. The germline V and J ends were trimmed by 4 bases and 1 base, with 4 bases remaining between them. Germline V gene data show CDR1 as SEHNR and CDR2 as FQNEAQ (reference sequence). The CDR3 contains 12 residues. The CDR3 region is CASSSFQETQYF. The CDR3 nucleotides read TGTGCCAGCAGCTCTTTCCAAGAGACCCAGTACTTC.

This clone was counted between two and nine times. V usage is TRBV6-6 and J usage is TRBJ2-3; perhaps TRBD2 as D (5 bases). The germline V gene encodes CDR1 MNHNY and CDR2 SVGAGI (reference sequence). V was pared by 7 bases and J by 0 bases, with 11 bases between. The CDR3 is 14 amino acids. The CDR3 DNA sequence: TGTGCCAGCATCGAGGGAGAGAGCACAGATACGCAGTATTTT. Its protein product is CASIEGESTDTQYF.

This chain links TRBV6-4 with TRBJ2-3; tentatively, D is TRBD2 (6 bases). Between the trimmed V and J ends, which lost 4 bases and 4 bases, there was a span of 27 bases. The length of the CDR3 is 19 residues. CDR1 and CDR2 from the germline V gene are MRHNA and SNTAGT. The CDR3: CASSVPIIAGLWNADTQYF. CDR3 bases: TGTGCCAGCAGTGTTCCAATTATCGCGGGGCTATGGAATGCAGATACGCAGTATTTT.

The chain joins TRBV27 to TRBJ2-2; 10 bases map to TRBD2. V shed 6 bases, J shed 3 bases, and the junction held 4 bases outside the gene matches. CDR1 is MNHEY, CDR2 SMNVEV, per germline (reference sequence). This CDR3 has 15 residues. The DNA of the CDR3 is TGTGCCAGCAGCAGACTAGCGGGTTACACCGGGGAGCTGTTTTTT. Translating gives CASSRLAGYTGELFF.

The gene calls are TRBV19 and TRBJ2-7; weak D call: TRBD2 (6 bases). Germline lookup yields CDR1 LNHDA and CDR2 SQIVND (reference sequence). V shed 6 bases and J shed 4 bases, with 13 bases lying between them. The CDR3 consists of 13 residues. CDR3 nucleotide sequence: TGTGCCAGTAGCCGTAGCGGACTGTACGAGCAGTACTTC. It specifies CASSRSGLYEQYF. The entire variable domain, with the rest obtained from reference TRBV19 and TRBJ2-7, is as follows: DGGITQSPKYLFRKEGQNVTLSCEQNLNHDAMYWYRQDPGQGLRLIYYSQIVNDFQKGDIAEGYSVSREKKESFPLTVTSAQKNPTAFYLCASSRSGLYEQYFGPGTRLTVT.

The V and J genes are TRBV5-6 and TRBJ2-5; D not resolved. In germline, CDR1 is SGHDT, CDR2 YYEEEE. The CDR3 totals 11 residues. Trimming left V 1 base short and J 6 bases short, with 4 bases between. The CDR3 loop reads CASSLLQTQYF. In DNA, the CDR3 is TGTGCCAGCAGCTTGCTGCAGACCCAGTACTTC. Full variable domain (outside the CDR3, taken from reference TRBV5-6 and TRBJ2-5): DAGVTQSPTHLIKTRGQQVTLRCSPKSGHDTVSWYQQALGQGPQFIFQYYEEEERQRGNFPDRFSGHQFPNYSSELNVNALLLGDSALYLCASSLLQTQYFGPGTRLLVL.

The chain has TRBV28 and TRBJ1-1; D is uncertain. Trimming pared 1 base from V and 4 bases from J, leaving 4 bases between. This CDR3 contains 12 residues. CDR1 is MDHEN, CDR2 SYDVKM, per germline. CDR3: CASSLLGTEAFF. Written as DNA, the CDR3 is TGTGCCAGCAGTTTATTAGGCACTGAAGCTTTCTTT.

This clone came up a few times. The CDR3 reads CASSLGTSAYNEQFF. For the CDR3, the DNA is TGTGCCAGCAGCTTAGGGACTAGCGCTTACAATGAGCAGTTCTTC. The chain is built from TRBV7-2 and TRBJ2-1; 9 nucleotides agree with TRBD2. The V segment lost 1 base and the J segment 4 bases; nucleotides outside the gene matches: 2. The CDR3 has 15 amino acids. Germline lookup yields CDR1 SGHTA and CDR2 FQGNSA.

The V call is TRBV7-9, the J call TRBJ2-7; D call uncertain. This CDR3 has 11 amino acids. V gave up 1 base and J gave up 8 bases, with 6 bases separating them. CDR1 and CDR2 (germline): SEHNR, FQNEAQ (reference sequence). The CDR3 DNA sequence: TGTGCCAGCAGCTTAGGGGGTAAGCAGTACTTC. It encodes CASSLGGKQYF.

The CDR3: CASSSPRSGEGQPQHF. In DNA form, the CDR3 reads TGTGCCAGTAGTTCCCCCCGGTCAGGGGAAGGTCAGCCCCAGCATTTT. The chain carries TRBV19 and TRBJ1-5; the D gene is possibly TRBD1 (6 bases). Germline values: CDR1 LNHDA, CDR2 SQIVND (reference sequence). Deletions cut 5 bases from V and 6 bases from J, with 20 bases between. The CDR3 consists of 16 residues.

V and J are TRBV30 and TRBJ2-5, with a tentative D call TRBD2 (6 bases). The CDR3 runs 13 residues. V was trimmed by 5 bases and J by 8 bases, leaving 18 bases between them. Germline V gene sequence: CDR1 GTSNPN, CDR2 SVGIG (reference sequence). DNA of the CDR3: TGTGCCTGGGAAAGGGACTGGGAAAGAACCCAGTACTTC. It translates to CAWERDWERTQYF. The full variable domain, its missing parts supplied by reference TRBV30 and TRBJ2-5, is SQTIHQWPATLVQPVGSPLSLECTVEGTSNPNLYWYRQAAGRGLQLLFYSVGIGQISSEVPQNLSASRPQDRQFILSSKKLLLSDSGFYLCAWERDWERTQYFGPGTRLLVL.

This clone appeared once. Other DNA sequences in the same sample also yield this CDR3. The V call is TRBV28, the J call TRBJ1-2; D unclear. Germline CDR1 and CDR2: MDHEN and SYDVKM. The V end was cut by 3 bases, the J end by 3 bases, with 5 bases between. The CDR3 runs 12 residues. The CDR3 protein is CASSLEDYGYTF. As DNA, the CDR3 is TGTGCCAGCAGTTTGGAGGACTATGGCTACACCTTC.

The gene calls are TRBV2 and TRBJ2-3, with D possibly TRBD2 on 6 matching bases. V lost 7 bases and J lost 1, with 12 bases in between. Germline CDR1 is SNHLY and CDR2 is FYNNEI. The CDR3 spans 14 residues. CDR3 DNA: TGTGCCAGCAATAAGGTAGCGGGCACAGATACGCAGTATTTT. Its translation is CASNKVAGTDTQYF.

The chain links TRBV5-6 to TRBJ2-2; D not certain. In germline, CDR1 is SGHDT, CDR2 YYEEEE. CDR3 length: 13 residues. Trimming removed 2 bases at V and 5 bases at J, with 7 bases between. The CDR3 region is CASSLWGTGELFF. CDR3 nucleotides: TGTGCCAGCAGCTTATGGGGAACCGGGGAGCTGTTTTTT. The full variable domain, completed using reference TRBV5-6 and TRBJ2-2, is DAGVTQSPTHLIKTRGQQVTLRCSPKSGHDTVSWYQQALGQGPQFIFQYYEEEERQRGNFPDRFSGHQFPNYSSELNVNALLLGDSALYLCASSLWGTGELFFGEGSRLTVL.

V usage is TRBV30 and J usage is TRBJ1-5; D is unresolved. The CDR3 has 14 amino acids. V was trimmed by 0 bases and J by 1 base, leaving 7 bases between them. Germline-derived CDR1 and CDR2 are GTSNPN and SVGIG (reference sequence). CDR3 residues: CAWSVQRSNQPQHF. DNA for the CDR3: TGTGCCTGGAGTGTACAAAGGAGCAATCAGCCCCAGCATTTT.

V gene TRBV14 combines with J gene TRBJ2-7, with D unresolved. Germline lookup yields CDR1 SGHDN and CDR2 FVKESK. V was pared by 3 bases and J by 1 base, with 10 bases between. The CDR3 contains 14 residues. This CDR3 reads CASSQIFKSYEQYF. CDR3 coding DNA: TGTGCCAGCAGCCAGATATTCAAATCCTACGAGCAGTACTTC.

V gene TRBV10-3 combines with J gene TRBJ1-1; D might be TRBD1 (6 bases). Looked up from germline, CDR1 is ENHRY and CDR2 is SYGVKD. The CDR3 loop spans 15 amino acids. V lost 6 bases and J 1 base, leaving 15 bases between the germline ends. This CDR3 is CAISDTGQANTEAFF. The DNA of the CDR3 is TGTGCCATCAGCGATACGGGACAAGCGAACACTGAAGCTTTCTTT.

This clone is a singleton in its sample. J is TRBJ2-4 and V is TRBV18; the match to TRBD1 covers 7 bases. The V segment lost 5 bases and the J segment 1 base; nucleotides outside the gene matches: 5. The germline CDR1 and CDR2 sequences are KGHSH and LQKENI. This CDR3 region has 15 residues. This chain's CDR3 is CASSSQGEAKNIQYF. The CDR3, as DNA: TGTGCCAGCTCATCCCAGGGGGAGGCCAAAAACATTCAGTACTTC.

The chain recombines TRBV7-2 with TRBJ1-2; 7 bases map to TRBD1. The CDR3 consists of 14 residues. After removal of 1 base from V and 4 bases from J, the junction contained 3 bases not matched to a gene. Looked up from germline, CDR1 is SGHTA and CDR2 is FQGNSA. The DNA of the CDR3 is TGTGCCAGCAGCTTAGACCAGGGGGGCTATGGCTACACCTTC. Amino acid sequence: CASSLDQGGYGYTF. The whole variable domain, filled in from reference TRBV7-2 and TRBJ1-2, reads GAGVSQSPSNKVTEKGKDVELRCDPISGHTALYWYRQSLGQGLEFLIYFQGNSAPDKSGLPSDRFSAERTGGSVSTLTIQRTQQEDSAVYLCASSLDQGGYGYTFGSGTRLTVV.

The CDR3 here is CAISSGDSYNEQFF. Written as DNA, the CDR3 is TGTGCCATCAGTAGCGGCGACTCCTACAATGAGCAGTTCTTC. V is TRBV10-3 and J is TRBJ2-1; a weak D match, TRBD2 (5 bases). Germline V gene data show CDR1 as ENHRY and CDR2 as SYGVKD. The length of the CDR3 is 14 residues. V gave up 5 bases and J gave up 0 bases, with 8 bases separating them.

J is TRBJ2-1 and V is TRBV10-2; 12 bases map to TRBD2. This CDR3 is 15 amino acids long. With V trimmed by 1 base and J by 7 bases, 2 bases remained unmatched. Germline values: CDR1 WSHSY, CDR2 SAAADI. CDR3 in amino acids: CASSEFLAGGNEQFF. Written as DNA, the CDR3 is TGCGCCAGCAGTGAGTTTCTAGCGGGAGGGAATGAGCAGTTCTTC.

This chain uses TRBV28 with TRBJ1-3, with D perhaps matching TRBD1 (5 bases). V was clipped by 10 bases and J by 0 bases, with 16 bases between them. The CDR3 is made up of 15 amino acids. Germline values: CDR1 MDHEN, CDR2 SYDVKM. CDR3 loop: CATTGDGDSGNTIYF. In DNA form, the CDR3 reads TGTGCCACCACGGGGGACGGGGACTCTGGAAACACCATATATTTT.